The clone carrying this T cell receptor (beta chain) has just a few counts. Its antigen remains unidentified. The germline CDR1 and CDR2 sequences are SGHNT and YYREEE (reference sequence). V shed 3 bases, J shed 1 base, and the junction held 6 bases outside the gene matches. This CDR3 region has 15 residues. Barcoded TCR alpha and TCR beta cDNA libraries with UMIs came from 5'RACE using constant-segment primers. One entry per CDR3 protein, called by TCRdb with MiXCR from the 5' RACE reads. In the table there are 550,000 to 700,000 distinct CDR3 sequences, around 15% of which are singletons. This specimen belongs to a study of T-cell memory formation after mild COVID-19. General study points: Of the contracting clones, CD4+ ones lay mainly in CM and EM, and CD8+ ones in EMRA.

Sequences were obtained from PBMCs or a T cell subset sorted from them (not recorded which). This clonotype was sampled from an adult woman who had mild COVID-19 (a few samples of this study predate the infection). Cell type and time point are not known. The chain uses TRBV5-4 and TRBJ2-5; TRBD1 matches at 7 bases. CDR3 bases: TGTGCCAGCAGCTCAGCTGACAGGGCCCAAGAGACCCAGTACTTC. Translating gives CASSSADRAQETQYF.